This TCR beta chain was identified in a study of cytomegalovirus exposure and HLA in healthy donors. Study-level results: In vitro data verified a few CMV-associated chains as specific for CMV antigens. One later analysis, an examination of the 120 validation repertoires, found that first-cohort TCR clusters tended to co-occur in them. With high specificity and sensitivity, the classifier reportedly diagnosed cytomegalovirus status. Cytomegalovirus association was listed for under 200 TCR beta chains.

Remarks on this clone: The antigen is not known.

The CDR3 sequence is 14 residues long. Germline V gene sequence: CDR1 SGHRS, CDR2 YFSETQ. V was clipped by 4 bases and J by 0 bases, with 9 bases between them. Sequencing used immunoSEQ multiplex PCR; TCRdb keeps in-frame clones, though not all of them. Of 110,000 to 150,000 clones listed, 70% to 90% are singletons. The receptor comes from a man aged 18 to 30 in good health and CMV-seronegative. The chain couples TRBV5-1 to TRBJ2-3; D is undetermined. The source material was PBMCs. As DNA, the CDR3 is TGCGCCAGCAGCGGTCAAACTAGCACAGATACGCAGTATTTT. Its protein product is CASSGQTSTDTQYF.